The clone carrying this TCR beta chain has at least ten counts. The sample is drawn from a study of CD8+CD57+ T cells in acquired aplastic anemia. About the research overall: DNA recovered from sorted CD4+ and CD8+ cells had a mean of approximately 3.2 ug.

Both TCR beta VDJ combination and CDR3 sequence profiling were carried out. Genomic DNA was the template for this profiling. In TCRdb, the reads were re-called with MiXCR into one record per CDR3 protein. Among more than 150,000 distinct CDR3 sequences listed, around 50% were seen once. Only patients with CD8+CD57+ cell expansion on flow cytometry were chosen for sequencing. Every patient had severe acquired aplastic anemia. This TCR came from a human donor with aplastic anemia. Sequencing was done on a sample of sorted CD4+, CD8+, or CD8+CD57+ T cells (not recorded which) from PBMCs.

The CDR3 loop reads CASSKTDNEQFF. CDR3 DNA sequence: TGCGCCAGCAGCAAAACAGATAATGAGCAGTTCTTC. This rearrangement joins TRBV5-1 to TRBJ2-1; D remains unclear. Germline assignment: CDR1 SGHRS and CDR2 YFSETQ. The CDR3 spans 12 residues. Between the trimmed V and J ends, which lost 4 bases and 7 bases, there was a span of 9 bases.